The present T cell receptor beta chain was sequenced within a study of tumor-infiltrating lymphocytes in primary liver carcinoma. Across the whole study: Patients included men and women of 30 to 69 years. Among the tumors, stages were T1-T3 N0M0 and sizes roughly 4 to 10 cm.

A note on this clonotype: The missing conserved phenylalanine or tryptophan at the end of this CDR3 makes a read error likely.

Both RNA and DNA were isolated together from around 20-30 mg of bulk tissue that had not been sorted. The input was 450 to 500 ng total RNA; TCR beta cDNA was made from it with a constant-region primer. Each TCR beta library was derived from three nested multiplex PCR rounds that employed slightly modified ARM-PCR. MiXCR, applied by TCRdb to the multiplex PCR reads, yields one record per CDR3 protein. The repertoire consists of more than 60,000 distinct CDR3 sequences, with roughly two thirds occurring once and the leading ten covering 28%. This clonotype was obtained from a man aged 40-55 years with primary liver carcinoma and hepatitis B virus infection. Sequences were obtained from liver tumor tissue from sampling region 4. Subset noted: tumor region T4, right-lateral pole.

The CDR3 reads CASSSGRGYEQYL. The CDR3 DNA sequence: TGTGCCAGCAGTTCGGGACGGGGTTACGAGCAGTACCTC. The chain recombines TRBV12-3 or TRBV12-4 with TRBJ2-7; either TRBD1 or TRBD2 may fit D (5 bases each). V was cut by 4 bases and J by 4 bases, with 11 bases left in between. This CDR3 has 13 amino acids.